This is a list of T cell receptor beta chains from one sample in a study of blood T cell repertoires in COVID-19. Clones were read by immunoSEQ multiplex PCR, and TCRdb kept only the in-frame ones, dropping some. There are around 130,000 clones in the sample; 83% occur only once, and 15% to 20% lies in the top ten. Sequences were obtained from PBMCs or T cells enriched from blood (not recorded which). These receptors were collected from a man aged 30 to 45 who had recovered from COVID-19. Both conserved end residues are part of each CDR3. Fields, in order: D gene, J gene, clone size, V gene, CDR3 protein, CDR3 DNA. D genes are given only for firm matches. Size is omitted from some rows. Given values are once, few, many or a class for expanded clones.

d_call: TRBD1; j_call: TRBJ2-1; clone_size: -; v_call: TRBV6-1; cdr3_aa: CASSEVTGGWINEQFF; cdr3_nt: TGTGCCAGCAGTGAAGTGACAGGGGGGTGGATAAATGAGCAGTTCTTC
d_call: -; j_call: TRBJ2-5; clone_size: -; v_call: TRBV18; cdr3_aa: CASSLESQETQYF; cdr3_nt: TGTGCCAGCTCCCTTGAGAGCCAAGAGACCCAGTACTTC
d_call: TRBD1; j_call: TRBJ1-1; clone_size: few; v_call: TRBV2; cdr3_aa: CASSPSTGEFHTEAFF; cdr3_nt: TGTGCCAGCAGTCCTTCGACAGGGGAGTTTCACACTGAAGCTTTCTTT
d_call: -; j_call: TRBJ2-5; clone_size: -; v_call: TRBV29-1; cdr3_aa: CSVESGPRQETQYF; cdr3_nt: TGCAGCGTTGAAAGCGGCCCTAGACAAGAGACCCAGTACTTC
d_call: -; j_call: TRBJ1-5; clone_size: few; v_call: TRBV2; cdr3_aa: CASSEGAGDYSNQPQHF; cdr3_nt: TGTGCCAGCAGTGAAGGTGCCGGGGATTATAGCAATCAGCCCCAGCATTTT
d_call: -; j_call: TRBJ2-3; clone_size: once; v_call: TRBV15; cdr3_aa: CATSRASGDSTDTQYF; cdr3_nt: TGTGCCACCAGCAGAGCTAGTGGCGATTCCACAGATACGCAGTATTTT
d_call: TRBD2; j_call: TRBJ2-5; clone_size: -; v_call: TRBV5-1; cdr3_aa: CASSVGPLAGDGETQYF; cdr3_nt: TGCGCCAGCAGCGTCGGCCCACTAGCGGGAGATGGGGAGACCCAGTACTTC
d_call: -; j_call: TRBJ1-5; clone_size: -; v_call: TRBV7-9; cdr3_aa: CASSFGPQGQPQHF; cdr3_nt: TGTGCCAGCAGCTTCGGACCGCAGGGTCAGCCCCAGCATTTT
d_call: TRBD1; j_call: TRBJ2-1; clone_size: -; v_call: TRBV10-3; cdr3_aa: CAISVGQGLYNEQFF; cdr3_nt: TGTGCCATCAGTGTCGGACAGGGCCTCTACAATGAGCAGTTCTTC
d_call: TRBD1; j_call: TRBJ2-2; clone_size: -; v_call: TRBV25-1; cdr3_aa: CASSPNQGDTGELFF; cdr3_nt: TGTGCCAGCAGTCCCAACCAGGGGGACACCGGGGAGCTGTTTTTT
d_call: -; j_call: TRBJ2-3; clone_size: -; v_call: TRBV18; cdr3_aa: CASSASTDTQYF; cdr3_nt: TGTGCCAGCTCGGCCAGCACAGATACGCAGTATTTT
d_call: TRBD1; j_call: TRBJ1-5; clone_size: -; v_call: TRBV19; cdr3_aa: CASSIRTFRDRGKTGQPQHF; cdr3_nt: TGTGCCAGTAGTATTCGCACGTTCCGGGACAGGGGAAAGACAGGGCAGCCCCAGCATTTT
d_call: TRBD2; j_call: TRBJ2-7; clone_size: -; v_call: TRBV2; cdr3_aa: CASSLGLAGGSGEQYF; cdr3_nt: TGTGCCAGCAGTCTGGGACTAGCGGGAGGGTCTGGTGAGCAGTACTTC
d_call: -; j_call: TRBJ1-1; clone_size: few; v_call: TRBV27; cdr3_aa: CATSRGTEAFF; cdr3_nt: TGTGCCACCTCCCGGGGCACTGAAGCTTTCTTT
d_call: -; j_call: TRBJ1-1; clone_size: -; v_call: TRBV7-8; cdr3_aa: CASSLSRGRTEAFF; cdr3_nt: TGTGCCAGCAGCTTATCACGGGGTCGGACTGAAGCTTTCTTT
d_call: TRBD1; j_call: TRBJ2-3; clone_size: -; v_call: TRBV9; cdr3_aa: CASSRQGAASTDTQYF; cdr3_nt: TGTGCCAGCAGCAGACAGGGGGCCGCTAGCACAGATACGCAGTATTTT
d_call: -; j_call: TRBJ1-5; clone_size: -; v_call: TRBV7-8; cdr3_aa: CASSPPPGVQPQHF; cdr3_nt: TGTGCCAGCAGCCCACCCCCCGGGGTTCAGCCCCAGCATTTT
d_call: TRBD1; j_call: TRBJ1-1; clone_size: -; v_call: TRBV11-2; cdr3_aa: CASSLSPRRTQGAEAFF; cdr3_nt: TGTGCCAGCAGCTTATCTCCGCGGCGGACCCAGGGGGCTGAAGCTTTCTTT
d_call: -; j_call: TRBJ2-5; clone_size: -; v_call: TRBV7-9; cdr3_aa: CASSATRDKETQYF; cdr3_nt: TGTGCCAGCAGCGCAACCCGGGATAAAGAGACCCAGTACTTC
d_call: -; j_call: TRBJ2-1; clone_size: -; v_call: TRBV7-9; cdr3_aa: CASSPRDNNEQFF; cdr3_nt: TGTGCCAGCAGCCCCCGGGACAACAATGAGCAGTTCTTC
d_call: TRBD2; j_call: TRBJ2-1; clone_size: once; v_call: TRBV2; cdr3_aa: CASTILPGLAGEHEQFF; cdr3_nt: TGTGCCAGCACGATCCTGCCGGGACTAGCGGGAGAACATGAGCAGTTCTTC
d_call: -; j_call: TRBJ2-2; clone_size: -; v_call: TRBV5-1; cdr3_aa: CASSSGAGYTGELFF; cdr3_nt: TGCGCCAGCAGCTCTGGGGCAGGCTACACCGGGGAGCTGTTTTTT
d_call: TRBD2; j_call: TRBJ2-1; clone_size: -; v_call: TRBV4-1; cdr3_aa: CASSWDYDTSYNEQFF; cdr3_nt: TGCGCCAGCAGCTGGGACTATGACACATCCTACAATGAGCAGTTCTTC
d_call: TRBD2; j_call: TRBJ2-1; clone_size: -; v_call: TRBV30; cdr3_aa: CASKRLAGAPQYNEQFF; cdr3_nt: TGTGCCTCCAAGAGGCTAGCGGGAGCCCCCCAGTACAATGAGCAGTTCTTC
d_call: TRBD2; j_call: TRBJ2-7; clone_size: -; v_call: TRBV5-4; cdr3_aa: CASSYGTSGSLDEQYF; cdr3_nt: TGTGCCAGCAGCTACGGGACTAGCGGGTCCCTCGACGAGCAGTACTTC
d_call: -; j_call: TRBJ1-5; clone_size: -; v_call: TRBV19; cdr3_aa: CASSMGGQSGQPQHF; cdr3_nt: TGTGCCAGTAGTATGGGGGGGCAGAGTGGTCAGCCCCAGCATTTT